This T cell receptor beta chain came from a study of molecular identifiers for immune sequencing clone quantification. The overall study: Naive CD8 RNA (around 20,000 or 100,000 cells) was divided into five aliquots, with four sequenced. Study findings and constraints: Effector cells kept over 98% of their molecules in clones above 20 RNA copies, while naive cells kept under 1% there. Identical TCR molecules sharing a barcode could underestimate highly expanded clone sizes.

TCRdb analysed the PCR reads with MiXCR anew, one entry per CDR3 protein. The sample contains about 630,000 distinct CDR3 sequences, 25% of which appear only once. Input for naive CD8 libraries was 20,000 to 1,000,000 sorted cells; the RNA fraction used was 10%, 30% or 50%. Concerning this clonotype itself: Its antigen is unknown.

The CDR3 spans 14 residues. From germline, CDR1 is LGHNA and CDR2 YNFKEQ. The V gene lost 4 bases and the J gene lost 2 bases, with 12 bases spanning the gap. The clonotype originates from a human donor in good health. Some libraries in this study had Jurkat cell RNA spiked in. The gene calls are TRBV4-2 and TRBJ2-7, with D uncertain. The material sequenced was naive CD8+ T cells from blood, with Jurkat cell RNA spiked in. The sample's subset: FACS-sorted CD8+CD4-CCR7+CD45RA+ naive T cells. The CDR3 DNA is TGTGCCAGCAGCCGACCTGACTCGACCTACGAGCAGTACTTC. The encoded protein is CASSRPDSTYEQYF.